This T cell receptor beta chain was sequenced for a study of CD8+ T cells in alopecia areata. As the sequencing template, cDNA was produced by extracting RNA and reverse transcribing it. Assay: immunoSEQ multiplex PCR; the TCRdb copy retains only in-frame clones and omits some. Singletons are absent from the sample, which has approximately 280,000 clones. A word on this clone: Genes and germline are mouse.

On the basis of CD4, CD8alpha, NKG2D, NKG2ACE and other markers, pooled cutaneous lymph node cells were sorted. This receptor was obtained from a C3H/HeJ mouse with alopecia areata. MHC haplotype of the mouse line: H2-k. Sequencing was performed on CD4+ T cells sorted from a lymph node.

The sequenced CDR3 bases are TGTGCCAGCAGTCAGGGGGATGCT. Protein product: CASSQGDA. The full CDR3 protein reads CASSQGDAEQFF. The V call is TRBV13-1, the J call TRBJ2-1; 7 bases agree with TRBD1. The CDR3 end falls 4 residues outside the read, so it is completed with the germline J gene. The CDR3 has 12 amino acids. Germline V gene data show CDR1 as NSHNY and CDR2 as SYGAGN. Losses at the gene ends were 4 bases for V and 5 bases for J; bases not matched to a gene: 0.